This TCR beta chain is drawn from a study of blood T cell repertoires in COVID-19. Looked up from germline, CDR1 is SGHNT and CDR2 is YYREEE (reference sequence). V lost 1 base and J lost 3; bases outside the gene matches: 4. The CDR3 length is 14 residues. Some clones are missing from TCRdb's copy, which holds only in-frame ones; the method was immunoSEQ multiplex PCR. The sample carries tens of thousands of clones, around nine tenths recorded once. The chain links TRBV5-4 to TRBJ2-7; 7 nucleotides match TRBD1. This TCR came from a man aged 45-60 years with active COVID-19. The material sequenced was peripheral blood. CDR3: CASSLWAGGYEQYF. As DNA, the CDR3 is TGTGCCAGCAGCTTGTGGGCAGGGGGCTACGAGCAGTACTTC.